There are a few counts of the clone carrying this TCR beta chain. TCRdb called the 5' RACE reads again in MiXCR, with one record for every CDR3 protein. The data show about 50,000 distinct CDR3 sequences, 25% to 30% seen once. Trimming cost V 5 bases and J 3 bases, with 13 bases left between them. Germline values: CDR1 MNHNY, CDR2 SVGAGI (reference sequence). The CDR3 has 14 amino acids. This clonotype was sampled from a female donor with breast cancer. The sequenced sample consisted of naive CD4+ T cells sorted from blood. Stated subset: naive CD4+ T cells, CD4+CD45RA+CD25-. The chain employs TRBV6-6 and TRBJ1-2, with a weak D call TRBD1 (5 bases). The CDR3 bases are TGTGCCAGCAGTGCAACCGGGACGTACTATGGCTACACCTTC. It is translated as CASSATGTYYGYTF.